One sample yielded the 21 T cell receptor beta chains listed below, sequenced in a study of identical twins. A single record per CDR3 protein comes from TCRdb applying MiXCR to the 5' RACE reads. The data contain 350,000 to 400,000 distinct CDR3 sequences, 9% to 10% of them singletons. Sequenced sample: naive T cells sorted from blood. These TCRs come from a woman between 50 and 59 years old in good health.

There are many counts of this clonotype. The rearrangement links TRBV12-3 or TRBV12-4 to TRBJ2-1, with a possible D match to TRBD2 (7 bases). The V and J ends lost 6 bases and 4 bases respectively, with 13 bases between them. The CDR3 runs to 14 residues. DNA for the CDR3: TGTGCCAGCAGGGAGGGGGGGGATTACAATGAGCAGTTCTTC. This encodes CASREGGDYNEQFF.

This clonotype was counted a few times. The genes are TRBV21-1 and TRBJ2-2; the table's D gene call, TRBD1, was not cross checked with the DNA. TRBV21-1 is shown as a pseudogene. This CDR3 has 14 amino acids. The CDR3 loop is CASCDRGLTGELFF. CDR3 sequence (DNA): TGTGCCAGCTGCGACAGGGGGCTCACCGGGGAGCTGTTTTTT.

This clonotype has a count of ten or more. The rearrangement links TRBV7-9 to TRBJ1-3, with unresolved D. The germline gives CDR1 SEHNR, CDR2 FQNEAQ (reference sequence). The CDR3 runs to 16 residues. Trimming pared 4 bases from V and 0 bases from J, leaving 13 bases between. The CDR3 region has the DNA TGTGCCAGCAGCTCCTACAGCGAACGCTCTGGAAACACCATATATTTT. Translating it yields CASSSYSERSGNTIYF. The full variable domain, its missing parts supplied by reference TRBV7-9 and TRBJ1-3, is DTGVSQNPRHKITKRGQNVTFRCDPISEHNRLYWYRQTLGQGPEFLTYFQNEAQLEKSRLLSDRFSAERPKGSFSTLEIQRTEQGDSAMYLCASSSYSERSGNTIYFGEGSWLTVV.

There are a few counts of this clonotype. The rearrangement uses TRBV7-2 and TRBJ2-1, with a possible D match to TRBD2 (6 bases). Between the trimmed V and J ends, which lost 1 base and 2 bases, there was a span of 12 bases. CDR1 is SGHTA, CDR2 FQGNSA, per germline. The CDR3 length is 16 residues. The CDR3, as DNA: TGTGCCAGCAGCTTAGGGTTGACTAGGGCCTACAATGAGCAGTTCTTC. Translating gives CASSLGLTRAYNEQFF.

The chain is built from TRBV7-8 and TRBJ2-2; D call uncertain. The CDR3 length is 13 residues. Germline V CDR1 and CDR2: SGHVS, FQNEAQ. The V and J ends lost 5 bases and 5 bases respectively, with 9 bases between them. The CDR3 reads CASSNKLTGELFF. DNA of the CDR3: TGTGCCAGCAGCAATAAGTTGACCGGGGAGCTGTTTTTT.

The V and J genes are TRBV5-1 and TRBJ2-2; TRBD1 matches 10 bases. Per the germline V gene, CDR1 is SGHRS and CDR2 is YFSETQ. The V gene end was trimmed by 4 bases and the J gene end by 5 bases; junction bases not matched to a gene: 5. The CDR3 has 15 residues. In nucleotides, the CDR3 is TGCGCCAGCAGCCTTGGACAGGGGGAAACCGGGGAGCTGTTTTTT. Protein sequence: CASSLGQGETGELFF.

This clonotype has a count of ten or more. The chain carries TRBV12-3 or TRBV12-4 and TRBJ1-2; 8 bases match TRBD1. This CDR3 has 15 residues. V trimming: 5 bases; J trimming: 8 bases; junction bases outside the gene matches: 13. The DNA of the CDR3 is TGTGCCAGCAGTCTCACAGGGGGTACCTCTTGGGGCTACACCTTC. This encodes CASSLTGGTSWGYTF.

This chain uses TRBV5-1 with TRBJ2-7; D unresolved. Trimming removed 3 bases at V and 0 bases at J, with 7 bases between. Germline lookup yields CDR1 SGHRS and CDR2 YFSETQ. The CDR3 extends over 13 amino acids. This chain's CDR3 is CASSSDGSYEQYF. CDR3 in DNA: TGCGCCAGCAGCTCGGACGGCTCCTACGAGCAGTACTTC.

This clonotype was counted between two and nine times. The rearrangement joins TRBV4-2 to TRBJ2-1, with D maybe TRBD1 (6 bases). Germline assignment: CDR1 LGHNA and CDR2 YNFKEQ. V lost 3 bases to trimming and J lost 9 bases, with 21 bases between them. This CDR3 contains 16 residues. Here the CDR3 DNA reads TGTGCCAGCAGCCATCCAGGGGCCCCCCTGGTGGGTGAGCAGTTCTTC. Translating it yields CASSHPGAPLVGEQFF.

This sequence joins TRBV6-5 and TRBJ1-4; maybe TRBD1 (6 bases). V was pared by 4 bases and J by 5 bases, with 14 bases between. The CDR3 loop spans 15 amino acids. The germline CDR1 and CDR2 sequences are MNHEY and SVGAGI. The CDR3 DNA reads as TGTGCCAGCAGTTCATCAGGGGCGAGAAATGAAAAACTGTTTTTT. This codes for CASSSSGARNEKLFF.

This clonotype has more than one count but fewer than ten. DNA for the CDR3: TGTGCCAGCAGTTTATACCTCAATCCCGGCACCTACAATGAGCAGTTCTTC. Encoded protein: CASSLYLNPGTYNEQFF. The V call is TRBV27, the J call TRBJ2-1; no clear D. Germline V gene sequence: CDR1 MNHEY, CDR2 SMNVEV (reference sequence). V was clipped by 1 base and J by 2 bases, with 15 bases between them. CDR3 length: 17 residues.

This clonotype was observed many times. The gene calls are TRBV5-1 and TRBJ1-1; 7 bases agree with TRBD1. Germline lookup yields CDR1 SGHRS and CDR2 YFSETQ. The length of the CDR3 is 16 residues. Losses at the gene ends were 6 bases for V and 3 bases for J; bases not matched to a gene: 14. The CDR3 loop reads CASNPETGRRDTEAFF. CDR3 in DNA: TGCGCCAGCAACCCGGAGACAGGGCGTAGGGACACTGAAGCTTTCTTT.

In this sample, this clonotype turned up many times. The chain couples TRBV11-2 to TRBJ2-7; TRBD2 matches 8 bases. The CDR3 covers 14 residues. Germline loops: CDR1 SGHAT, CDR2 FQNNGV. V lost 10 bases to trimming and J lost 2 bases; unmatched junction nucleotides: 10. The CDR3 reads CATGGGRFTYEQYV. CDR3 bases: TGTGCCACCGGGGGGGGCAGGTTCACCTACGAGCAGTACGTC.

CDR3 nucleotides: TGTGCCAGCTCACCGATAGCGGGGCATTACAATGAGCAGTTCTTC. Protein sequence: CASSPIAGHYNEQFF. This chain uses TRBV18 with TRBJ2-1; 8 nucleotides line up with TRBD2. After removal of 3 bases from V and 4 bases from J, the junction contained 5 bases not matched to a gene. Germline CDR1 and CDR2: KGHSH and LQKENI. The CDR3 has 15 residues.

This clonotype was seen many times. This chain joins TRBV4-1 and TRBJ2-7; no reliable D call. V lost 0 bases, J lost 3 bases, and 6 bases lay in between. The CDR3 runs to 13 residues. Germline CDR1 MGHRA, CDR2 YSYEKL. The CDR3 loop is CASSQEAGYEQYF. The CDR3 coding sequence is TGCGCCAGCAGCCAAGAAGCAGGCTACGAGCAGTACTTC.

The CDR3 loop is CASSARGSGTDTQYF. CDR3 in DNA: TGTGCCAGCAGTGCCCGGGGCAGCGGCACAGATACGCAGTATTTT. V and J are TRBV12-3 or TRBV12-4 and TRBJ2-3; D may correspond to TRBD1 or TRBD2 (5 bases each). CDR3 length equals 15 residues. The V gene lost 5 bases and the J gene lost 1 base, with 13 bases spanning the gap.

This clonotype was seen a few times. This chain links TRBV4-1 with TRBJ1-1; 10 bases agree with TRBD1. Germline lookup yields CDR1 MGHRA and CDR2 YSYEKL. The CDR3 runs to 16 residues. Trimming at V came to 1 base and at J to 2 bases, leaving 4 bases not matched to a gene. Written as DNA, the CDR3 is TGCGCCAGCAGCCAAGGACAGGGGGCGAGTAACACTGAAGCTTTCTTT. Residues: CASSQGQGASNTEAFF.

The rearrangement uses TRBV4-1 and TRBJ2-4; TRBD1 agrees at 7 bases. The V segment lost 4 bases and the J segment 0 bases; nucleotides outside the gene matches: 18. This CDR3 is built from 20 residues. The germline V gene has CDR1 MGHRA and CDR2 YSYEKL. This CDR3 reads CASSRNRDSSTLIAKNIQYF. The CDR3 nucleotides are TGCGCCAGCAGCCGCAACCGGGACAGCTCCACGTTAATAGCCAAAAACATTCAGTACTTC.

This clonotype was counted a few times. This chain connects TRBV24-1 to TRBJ2-1; weak D call: TRBD2 (5 bases). Germline CDR1 and CDR2: KGHDR and SFDVKD. Trimming shortened V by 3 bases and J by 2 bases, and 16 bases separated the two germline ends. The CDR3 covers 17 residues. Written as DNA, the CDR3 is TGTGCCACCAGTGATCCCAAGAGCGGACCCACCTACAATGAGCAGTTCTTC. Amino acid sequence: CATSDPKSGPTYNEQFF.

This clonotype was observed a few times. CDR3 in DNA: TGTGCCAGCAGCCTAGGGCGGGAGGGCAATGAGCAGTTCTTC. It encodes CASSLGREGNEQFF. V is TRBV4-2 and J is TRBJ2-1, with 9 nucleotides matching TRBD2. With 4 bases clipped from V and 6 bases from J, the junction kept 4 bases outside the gene matches. The CDR3 runs to 14 residues. Germline V gene data show CDR1 as LGHNA and CDR2 as YNFKEQ.

This clonotype was detected only a few times. V and J are TRBV27 and TRBJ2-2; 7 bases map to TRBD1. The CDR3 consists of 15 residues. With 2 bases clipped from V and 5 bases from J, the junction kept 5 bases outside the gene matches. Germline V gene data show CDR1 as MNHEY and CDR2 as SMNVEV (reference sequence). The CDR3 nucleotides are TGTGCCAGCAGTTTAGTCGGACAGGCGACCGGGGAGCTGTTTTTT. This translates into CASSLVGQATGELFF.